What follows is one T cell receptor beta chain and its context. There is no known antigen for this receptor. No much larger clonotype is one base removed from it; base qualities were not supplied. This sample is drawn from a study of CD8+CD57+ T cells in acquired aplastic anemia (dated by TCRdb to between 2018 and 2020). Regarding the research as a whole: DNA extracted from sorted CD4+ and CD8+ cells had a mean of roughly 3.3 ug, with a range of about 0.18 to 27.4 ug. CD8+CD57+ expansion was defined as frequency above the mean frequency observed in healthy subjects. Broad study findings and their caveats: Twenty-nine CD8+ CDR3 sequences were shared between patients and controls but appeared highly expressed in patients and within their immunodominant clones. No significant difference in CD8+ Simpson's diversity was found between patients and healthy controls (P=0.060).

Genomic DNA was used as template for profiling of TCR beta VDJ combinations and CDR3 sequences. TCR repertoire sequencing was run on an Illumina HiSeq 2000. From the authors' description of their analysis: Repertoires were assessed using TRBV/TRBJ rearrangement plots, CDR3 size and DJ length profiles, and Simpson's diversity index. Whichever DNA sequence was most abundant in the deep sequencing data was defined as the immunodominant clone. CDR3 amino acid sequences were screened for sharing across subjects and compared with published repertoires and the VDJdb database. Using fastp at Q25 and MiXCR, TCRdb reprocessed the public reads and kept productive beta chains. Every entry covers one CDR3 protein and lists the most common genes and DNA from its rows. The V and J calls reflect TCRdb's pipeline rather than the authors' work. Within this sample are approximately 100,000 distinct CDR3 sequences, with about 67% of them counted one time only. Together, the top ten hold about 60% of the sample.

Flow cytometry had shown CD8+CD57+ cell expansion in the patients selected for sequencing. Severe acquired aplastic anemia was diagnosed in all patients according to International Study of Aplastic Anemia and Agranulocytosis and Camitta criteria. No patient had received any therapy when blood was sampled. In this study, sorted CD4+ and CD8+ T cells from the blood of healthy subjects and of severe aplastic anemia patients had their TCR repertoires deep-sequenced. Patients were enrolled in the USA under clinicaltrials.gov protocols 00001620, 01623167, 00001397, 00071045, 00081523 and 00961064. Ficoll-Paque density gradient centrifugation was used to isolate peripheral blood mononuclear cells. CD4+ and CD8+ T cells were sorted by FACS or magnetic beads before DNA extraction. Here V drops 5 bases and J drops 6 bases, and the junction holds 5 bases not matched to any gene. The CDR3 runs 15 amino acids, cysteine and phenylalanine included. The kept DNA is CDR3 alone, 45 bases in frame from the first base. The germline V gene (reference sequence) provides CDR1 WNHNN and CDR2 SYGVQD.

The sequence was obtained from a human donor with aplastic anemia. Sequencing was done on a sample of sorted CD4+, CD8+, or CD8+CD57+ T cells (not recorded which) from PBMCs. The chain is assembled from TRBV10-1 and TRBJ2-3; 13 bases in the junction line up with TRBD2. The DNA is TGCGCCAGCAGTCGGACTAGCGGGGGCTCTGATACGCAGTATTTT. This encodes CASSRTSGGSDTQYF.